The clone carrying this T cell receptor beta chain was counted only a few times. V lost 0 bases and J lost 2, with 13 bases in between. This CDR3 region has 16 residues. CDR1 LGHNA and CDR2 YNFKEQ come from the germline V gene. Time point specified: patch test 3, about 24 weeks after DPC sensitization. Treatment noted: therapeutic diphenylcyclopropenone sensitization with weekly scalp DPC. TCRdb passed the RACE reads through MiXCR, listing each CDR3 protein once. This sample has roughly 200,000 distinct CDR3 sequences, with under 30% found just once. The source of the sample is a study of human T cells and chemical hapten exposure.

This sequence was found in a woman aged 40 to 49 with alopecia areata. Some clones in this sample may be carry-over from other donors' samples. V gene TRBV4-2 combines with J gene TRBJ2-5; weak D call: TRBD2 (6 bases). The sequencing here drew on whole blood, taken in connection with sensitization to the hapten diphenylcyclopropenone (DPC). For the CDR3, the DNA is TGTGCCAGCAGCCAAGATTTGGCTAGCGCACAAGAGACCCAGTACTTC. Its translation is CASSQDLASAQETQYF.